The source of this T cell receptor beta chain is a study of blood T cell repertoires in COVID-19. Study-wide context: Acute-phase and convalescent COVID-19 samples originated in the United States, Italy and Spain. Sources were T cells, B-cell-depleted T cells, or PBMCs; the material itself was cDNA or gDNA.

Unmatched junction bases numbered 7, after V lost 9 bases and J lost 4 bases. The CDR3 covers 14 residues. CDR1 is SGHVS, CDR2 FQNEAQ, per germline. Under the authors' procedure: Amplification with reference gene primers provided the estimates of nucleated cell counts. The assay was immunoSEQ multiplex PCR, and TCRdb's table has in-frame clones only and misses some. That table supplies the V and J calls and clone size; D and trimming were determined from the DNA. The data show 410,000 or so clones, with roughly 85% seen just once and roughly 1.4% held by the top ten. The sequence came from a young woman with active or convalescent COVID-19. This chain uses TRBV7-8 with TRBJ1-2; 11 nucleotides line up with TRBD1. The sample was peripheral blood. CDR3 DNA: TGTGCCAGTGGACAGGGGGCTGATATCTATGGCTACACCTTC. Its translation is CASGQGADIYGYTF.